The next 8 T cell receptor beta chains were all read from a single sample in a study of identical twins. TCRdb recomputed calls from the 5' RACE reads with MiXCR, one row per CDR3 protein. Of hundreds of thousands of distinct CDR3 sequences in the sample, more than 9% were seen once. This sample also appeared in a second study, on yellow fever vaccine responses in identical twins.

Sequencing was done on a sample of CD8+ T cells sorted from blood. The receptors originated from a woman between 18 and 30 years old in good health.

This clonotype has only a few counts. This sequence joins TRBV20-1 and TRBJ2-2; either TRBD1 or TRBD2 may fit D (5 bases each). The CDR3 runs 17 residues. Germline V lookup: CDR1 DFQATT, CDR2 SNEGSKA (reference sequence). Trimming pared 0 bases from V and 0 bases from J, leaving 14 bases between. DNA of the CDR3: TGCAGTGCTAGAGATCTCTCAGGGACGGCGAACACCGGGGAGCTGTTTTTT. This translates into CSARDLSGTANTGELFF.

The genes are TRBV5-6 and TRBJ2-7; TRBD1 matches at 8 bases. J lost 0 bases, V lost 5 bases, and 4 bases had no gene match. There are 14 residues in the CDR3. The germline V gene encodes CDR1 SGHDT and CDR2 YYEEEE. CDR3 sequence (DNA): TGTGCCAGCAGGACCGGGACAGGCTCCTACGAGCAGTACTTC. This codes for CASRTGTGSYEQYF.

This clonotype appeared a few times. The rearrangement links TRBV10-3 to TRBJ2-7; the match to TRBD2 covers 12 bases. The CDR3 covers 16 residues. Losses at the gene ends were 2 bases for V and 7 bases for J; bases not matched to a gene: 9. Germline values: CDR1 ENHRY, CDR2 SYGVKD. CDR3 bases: TGTGCCATCAGTGAGCCCTGGACTAGCGGGATTGAAGAGCAGTACTTC. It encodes CAISEPWTSGIEEQYF.

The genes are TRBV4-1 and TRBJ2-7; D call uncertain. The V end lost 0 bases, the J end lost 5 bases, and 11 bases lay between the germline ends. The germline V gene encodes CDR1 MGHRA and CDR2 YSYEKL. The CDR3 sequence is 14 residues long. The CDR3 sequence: CASSQEGPGDEQYF. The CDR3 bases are TGCGCCAGCAGCCAAGAAGGCCCTGGGGACGAGCAGTACTTC.

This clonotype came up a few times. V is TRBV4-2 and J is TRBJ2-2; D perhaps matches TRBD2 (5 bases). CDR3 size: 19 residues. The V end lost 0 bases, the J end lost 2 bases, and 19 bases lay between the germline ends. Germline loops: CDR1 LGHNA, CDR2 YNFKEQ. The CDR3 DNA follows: TGTGCCAGCAGCCAAGATTGGACTGCGGGCTATCGTAACACCGGGGAGCTGTTTTTT. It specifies CASSQDWTAGYRNTGELFF.

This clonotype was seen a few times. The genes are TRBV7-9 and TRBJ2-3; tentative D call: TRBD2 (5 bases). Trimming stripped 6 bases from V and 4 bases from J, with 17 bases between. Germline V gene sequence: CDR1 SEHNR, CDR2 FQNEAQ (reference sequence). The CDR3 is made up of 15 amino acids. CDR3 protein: CASRTRAGLADTQYF. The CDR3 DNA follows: TGTGCCAGCAGGACTCGCGCGGGCCTCGCAGATACGCAGTATTTT.

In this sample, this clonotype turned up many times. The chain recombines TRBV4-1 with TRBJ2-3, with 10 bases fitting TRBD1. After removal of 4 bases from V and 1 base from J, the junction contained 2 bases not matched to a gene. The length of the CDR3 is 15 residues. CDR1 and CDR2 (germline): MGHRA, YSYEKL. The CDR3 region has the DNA TGCGCCAGCAGCCGAGGACAGGGGGGCACAGATACGCAGTATTTT. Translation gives CASSRGQGGTDTQYF.

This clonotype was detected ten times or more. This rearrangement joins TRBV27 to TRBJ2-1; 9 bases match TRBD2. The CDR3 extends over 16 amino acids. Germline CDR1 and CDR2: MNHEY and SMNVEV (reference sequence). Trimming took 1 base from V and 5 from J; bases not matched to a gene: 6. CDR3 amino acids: CASSLWPTSGNNEQFF. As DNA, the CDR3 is TGTGCCAGCAGTTTATGGCCGACTAGCGGAAACAATGAGCAGTTCTTC.